This T cell receptor beta chain comes out of a study of STAT5B mutations in CD4+ large granular lymphocyte leukemia. Source study methods: The detection floor for productive clonotype frequency was 2.59 x 10-5. Profiled with immunoSEQ multiplex PCR; TCRdb holds only in-frame clones, not every one. Clonal size and the V and J genes are those of that table, whereas D and trimming came from the DNA. The data contain 30,000 to 40,000 clones, roughly 82% of them singletons. This clone is a singleton in its sample. Other nucleotide sequences from this sample produce the same CDR3. The sample consisted of CD4+ T cells from blood buffy coats. This clonotype was obtained from a human donor in good health.

In DNA, the CDR3 is TGTGCCAGCAGCGTAGATGTGAACACTGAAGCTTTCTTT. This codes for CASSVDVNTEAFF. The chain joins TRBV9 to TRBJ1-1; D gene ambiguous. This CDR3 has 13 residues. The germline gives CDR1 SGDLS, CDR2 YYNGEE. Trimming removed 0 bases at V and 0 bases at J, with 3 bases between.